These T cell receptor beta chains were read from a single sample in a study of control samples from healthy donors and cancer patients. The protocol was immunoSEQ multiplex PCR, while the TCRdb copy is restricted to in-frame clones and leaves out a portion. The table has about 51,000 clones, 75% to 90% seen once; the top ten hold over 9%. Sequencing was carried out using blood. The origin of the receptors is a man aged 65 to 79 in good health. CDR3s include the opening cysteine and the closing phenylalanine or tryptophan. The D gene is left open where the match is weak. Rows may omit the clone size; those that give it use once, few, many or a size class.

v_gene,abundance,d_gene,j_gene,CDR3aa,CDR3nt
TRBV28,few,-,TRBJ1-6,CASSLWKGPLHF,TGTGCCAGCAGTTTATGGAAGGGACCCCTCCACTTT
TRBV3-1/TRBV3-2,-,-,TRBJ1-1,CASRNGGGRKEAFF,TGTGCCAGCAGAAATGGGGGGGGACGTAAAGAAGCTTTCTTT
TRBV6-5,-,-,TRBJ1-5,CASSPGFGNQPQHF,TGTGCCAGCAGCCCAGGGTTTGGCAATCAGCCCCAGCATTTT
TRBV27,-,TRBD2,TRBJ2-1,CASSFVAVGSGREQFF,TGTGCCAGCAGTTTTGTAGCGGTGGGGTCCGGGAGGGAGCAGTTCTTC
TRBV12-3/TRBV12-4,-,-,TRBJ2-2,CASSRVNTGELFF,TGTGCCAGCAGCCGAGTGAACACCGGGGAGCTGTTTTTT
TRBV24-1,few,-,TRBJ2-3,CATSDLVRGVDTQYF,TGTGCCACCAGTGATTTGGTTAGAGGGGTAGATACGCAGTATTTT
TRBV3-1/TRBV3-2,-,-,TRBJ1-1,CASMGGYTEAFF,TGTGCCAGCATGGGGGGTTACACTGAAGCTTTCTTT
TRBV27,-,-,TRBJ2-7,CASSSGVRGIYEQYF,TGTGCCAGCAGTTCAGGGGTTCGAGGTATTTACGAGCAGTACTTC
TRBV24-1,-,-,TRBJ1-1,CATRPGPSIGDTEAFF,TGTGCCACCAGGCCGGGACCCTCGATAGGGGACACTGAAGCTTTCTTT
TRBV9,few,-,TRBJ2-3,CASSVGTSDTQYF,TGTGCCAGCAGCGTGGGGACCTCAGATACGCAGTATTTT
TRBV19,medium-sized,-,TRBJ1-1,CASSIAGDSGAFF,TGTGCCAGTAGTATCGCGGGGGACTCCGGAGCTTTCTTT
TRBV5-5,-,-,TRBJ2-7,CASSLGERVEQYF,TGTGCCAGCAGCTTAGGTGAGAGGGTCGAGCAGTACTTC
TRBV11-3,once,-,TRBJ2-2,CASSSKGTGELFF,TGTGCCAGCAGCTCTAAGGGGACCGGGGAGCTGTTTTTT
TRBV10-1,-,-,TRBJ1-1,CASSESGWLNTEAFF,TGCGCCAGCAGTGAGTCCGGTTGGCTCAACACTGAAGCTTTCTTT
TRBV2,-,TRBD2,TRBJ2-7,CASRPSSGGVNEQYF,TGTGCCAGCAGACCTTCTAGCGGGGGTGTGAATGAGCAGTACTTC
TRBV19,-,-,TRBJ1-1,CASSMGGTEAFF,TGTGCCAGTAGTATGGGAGGCACTGAAGCTTTCTTT
TRBV28,-,-,TRBJ2-3,CASGTVTDTQYF,TGTGCCAGTGGAACGGTCACAGATACGCAGTATTTT
TRBV6-5,-,TRBD1,TRBJ2-5,CASSRQGQETQYF,TGTGCCAGCAGCAGACAGGGTCAAGAGACCCAGTACTTC
TRBV28,-,TRBD1,TRBJ1-1,CASTLDRGRTEAFF,TGTGCCAGCACCTTAGACAGGGGGCGCACTGAAGCTTTCTTT
TRBV5-1,-,-,TRBJ2-2,CASFPLEGPGELFF,TGCGCCAGCTTCCCCCTTGAGGGACCCGGGGAGCTGTTTTTT
TRBV5-6,-,TRBD2,TRBJ2-1,CASSSGGTSWNEQFF,TGTGCCAGCAGCTCTGGCGGGACTAGCTGGAATGAGCAGTTCTTC
TRBV10-3,-,TRBD2,TRBJ2-7,CAISESGTSGSEISYEQYF,TGTGCCATCAGTGAGTCCGGGACTAGCGGGAGCGAAATCTCCTACGAGCAGTACTTC
TRBV6-1,-,-,TRBJ1-5,CASSESATGLPNQPQHF,TGTGCCAGCAGTGAATCGGCTACAGGGTTACCGAATCAGCCCCAGCATTTT
TRBV18,-,-,TRBJ2-1,CASSPGSYNEQFF,TGTGCCAGCTCACCGGGCTCCTACAATGAGCAGTTCTTC
TRBV27,-,-,TRBJ1-1,CASSQQGRGEAFF,TGTGCCAGCAGTCAGCAGGGTCGCGGTGAAGCTTTCTTT
TRBV27,-,TRBD2,TRBJ2-3,CASSPLAGSFLRASTDTQYF,TGTGCCAGCAGTCCTCTAGCGGGATCTTTCCTAAGGGCTAGCACAGATACGCAGTATTTT
TRBV2,-,-,TRBJ2-4,CASSSGDGLAKNIQYF,TGTGCCAGCTCCAGTGGGGATGGATTAGCCAAAAACATTCAGTACTTC
TRBV5-4,-,-,TRBJ1-2,CASSLVGWDYGYTF,TGTGCCAGCAGCTTGGTGGGTTGGGACTATGGCTACACCTTC
TRBV2,-,TRBD1,TRBJ2-5,CASSQRTGRETQYF,TGTGCCAGCAGTCAGAGGACAGGGAGGGAGACCCAGTACTTC
TRBV28,-,-,TRBJ1-5,CASSFWGNNQPQHF,TGTGCCAGCAGTTTTTGGGGGAACAATCAGCCCCAGCATTTT
TRBV5-1,-,TRBD1,TRBJ1-2,CASSLGDSGGAGGYTF,TGCGCCAGCAGCTTGGGGGACTCAGGGGGCGCAGGCGGCTACACCTTC
TRBV2,-,TRBD1,TRBJ1-5,CASSERVWTGGNQPQHF,TGTGCCAGCAGTGAACGAGTCTGGACAGGGGGCAATCAGCCCCAGCATTTT
TRBV12-3/TRBV12-4,medium-sized,TRBD1,TRBJ1-1,CASLDRVNTEAFF,TGTGCCAGCCTTGACAGGGTCAACACTGAAGCTTTCTTT
TRBV3-1/TRBV3-2,few,-,TRBJ1-1,CASSQGLVPGTEAFF,TGTGCCAGCAGCCAAGGACTGGTCCCTGGGACTGAAGCTTTCTTT
TRBV9,-,TRBD2,TRBJ2-7,CASSPGTSGAFSYEQYF,TGTGCCAGCAGCCCCGGGACTAGCGGGGCGTTCTCCTACGAGCAGTACTTC
TRBV30,-,TRBD1,TRBJ2-7,CARGRGLDEQYF,TGTGCGAGGGGCAGGGGGCTCGACGAGCAGTACTTC
TRBV24-1,-,-,TRBJ2-1,CATPPGRAYNEQFF,TGTGCCACCCCCCCCGGTCGGGCCTACAATGAGCAGTTCTTC
TRBV7-9,-,TRBD1,TRBJ2-5,CASISTGGPGETQYF,TGTGCCAGCATTTCGACAGGGGGCCCGGGAGAGACCCAGTACTTC
TRBV2,-,-,TRBJ2-1,CASSNNHNEQFF,TGTGCCAGCAGTAATAACCACAATGAGCAGTTCTTC
TRBV6-5,-,-,TRBJ2-7,CASSRNEGYEQYF,TGTGCCAGCAGCCGAAACGAGGGTTACGAGCAGTACTTC
TRBV6-5,-,-,TRBJ1-5,CASGNANQPQHF,TGTGCCAGCGGGAACGCGAATCAGCCCCAGCATTTT
TRBV29-1,-,-,TRBJ1-4,CSVVGGGTNEKLFF,TGCAGCGTTGTCGGGGGGGGAACTAATGAAAAACTGTTTTTT
TRBV6-1,-,-,TRBJ2-5,CASSDPGAQETQYF,TGTGCCAGCAGTGATCCCGGGGCCCAAGAGACCCAGTACTTC
TRBV4-2,-,-,TRBJ2-3,CASSQDRIRGATDTQYF,TGTGCCAGCAGCCAAGATCGGATCAGGGGAGCCACAGATACGCAGTATTTT
TRBV15,once,-,TRBJ2-5,CATSRDHQGRETQYF,TGTGCCACCAGCAGAGATCACCAGGGTCGAGAGACCCAGTACTTC
TRBV10-3,few,-,TRBJ2-5,CAISGTDQETQYF,TGTGCCATCAGTGGGACGGATCAAGAGACCCAGTACTTC
TRBV2,-,-,TRBJ2-1,CASSDNLYNEQFF,TGTGCCAGCAGTGATAATCTCTACAATGAGCAGTTCTTC
TRBV28,-,-,TRBJ1-4,CASRPRATNEKLFF,TGTGCCAGCAGGCCTCGGGCAACTAATGAAAAACTGTTTTTT
TRBV7-2,once,-,TRBJ1-1,CASSLSFGGDIATEAFF,TGTGCCAGCAGCTTATCGTTTGGGGGCGACATTGCCACTGAAGCTTTCTTT
TRBV18,-,TRBD1,TRBJ1-6,CASSPRSTGGSYNSPLHF,TGTGCCAGCTCACCACGTTCCACAGGGGGCTCCTATAATTCACCCCTCCACTTT
TRBV7-7,-,-,TRBJ2-2,CASSLSITGELFF,TGTGCCAGCAGCTTAAGCATTACCGGGGAGCTGTTTTTT
TRBV7-8,-,TRBD2,TRBJ2-1,CASSWAGGSTHEQFF,TGTGCCAGCAGCTGGGCGGGCGGGAGTACCCATGAGCAGTTCTTC
TRBV11-2,few,-,TRBJ2-7,CASSSRGSYEQYF,TGTGCCAGCAGCTCCAGGGGTTCCTACGAGCAGTACTTC
TRBV28,-,TRBD2,TRBJ2-1,CASSLGLAVNEQFF,TGTGCCAGCAGTTTGGGACTAGCGGTTAATGAGCAGTTCTTC